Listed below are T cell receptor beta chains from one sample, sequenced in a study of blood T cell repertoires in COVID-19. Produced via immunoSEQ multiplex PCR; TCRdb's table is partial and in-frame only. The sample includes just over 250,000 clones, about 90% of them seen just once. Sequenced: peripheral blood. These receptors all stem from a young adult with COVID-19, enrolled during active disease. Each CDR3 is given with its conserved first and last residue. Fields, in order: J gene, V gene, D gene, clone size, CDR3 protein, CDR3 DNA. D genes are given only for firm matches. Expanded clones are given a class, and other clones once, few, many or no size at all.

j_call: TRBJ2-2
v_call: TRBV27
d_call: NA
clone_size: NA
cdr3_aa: CASSSYTGELFF
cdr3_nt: TGTGCCAGCAGTTCTTACACCGGGGAGCTGTTTTTT

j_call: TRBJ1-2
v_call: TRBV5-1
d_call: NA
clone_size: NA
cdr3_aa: CASSLVQGGNYGYTF
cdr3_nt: TGCGCCAGCAGCTTGGTCCAGGGCGGAAACTATGGCTACACCTTC

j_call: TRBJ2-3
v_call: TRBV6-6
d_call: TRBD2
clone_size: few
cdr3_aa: CASSRSPGLALAGDTQYF
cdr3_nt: TGTGCCAGCAGTCGATCACCGGGACTAGCCCTAGCAGGAGATACGCAGTATTTT

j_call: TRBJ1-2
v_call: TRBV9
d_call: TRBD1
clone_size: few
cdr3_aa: CASSPRTGDISPNYGYTF
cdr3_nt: TGTGCCAGCAGCCCACGGACAGGGGATATATCTCCTAACTATGGCTACACCTTC

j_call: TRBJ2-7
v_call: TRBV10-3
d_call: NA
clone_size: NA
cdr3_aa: CAISDETGSYEQYF
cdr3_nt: TGTGCCATCAGTGATGAGACAGGATCCTACGAGCAGTACTTC

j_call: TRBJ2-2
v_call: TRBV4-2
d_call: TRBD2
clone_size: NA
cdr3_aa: CASSQVAGGAYTGELFF
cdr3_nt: TGTGCCAGCAGCCAAGTAGCGGGAGGGGCGTACACCGGGGAGCTGTTTTTT

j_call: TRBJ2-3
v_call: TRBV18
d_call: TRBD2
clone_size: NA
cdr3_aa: CASSPTTSGTGDTQYF
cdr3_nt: TGTGCCAGCTCACCAACGACTAGCGGGACAGGAGATACGCAGTATTTT

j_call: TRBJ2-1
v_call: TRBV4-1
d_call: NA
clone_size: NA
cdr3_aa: CASSQDTGRNEQFF
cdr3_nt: TGCGCCAGCAGCCAAGATACAGGGCGCAATGAGCAGTTCTTC

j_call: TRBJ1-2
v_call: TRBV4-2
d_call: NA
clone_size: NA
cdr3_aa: CASSQVDRSGYTF
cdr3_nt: TGTGCCAGCAGCCAAGTCGATCGGAGTGGCTACACCTTC

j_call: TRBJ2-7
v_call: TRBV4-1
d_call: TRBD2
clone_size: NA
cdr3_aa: CASSHKIALAGGDQSSYEQYF
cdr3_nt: TGCGCCAGCAGCCACAAGATAGCCCTAGCGGGAGGTGACCAGAGCTCCTACGAGCAGTACTTC

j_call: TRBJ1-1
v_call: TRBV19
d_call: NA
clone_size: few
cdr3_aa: CANSPGQNTEAFF
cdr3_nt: TGTGCCAACAGTCCCGGACAGAACACTGAAGCTTTCTTT

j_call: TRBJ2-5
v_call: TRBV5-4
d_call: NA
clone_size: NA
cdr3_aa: CASSTDRATQYF
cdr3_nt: TGTGCCAGCAGCACAGATAGAGCGACCCAGTACTTC

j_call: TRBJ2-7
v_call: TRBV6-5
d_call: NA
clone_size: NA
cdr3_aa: CASSNGDTDYEQYF
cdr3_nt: TGTGCCAGCAGCAACGGGGACACAGACTACGAGCAGTACTTC

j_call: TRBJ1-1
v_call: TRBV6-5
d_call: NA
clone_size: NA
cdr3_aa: CASTPRGGGATEAFF
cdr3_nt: TGTGCCAGCACCCCTCGGGGGGGAGGCGCCACTGAAGCTTTCTTT

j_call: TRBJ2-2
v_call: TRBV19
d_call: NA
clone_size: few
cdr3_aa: CASTPRLVNTGELFF
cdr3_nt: TGTGCCAGTACACCTCGCTTAGTAAACACCGGGGAGCTGTTTTTT

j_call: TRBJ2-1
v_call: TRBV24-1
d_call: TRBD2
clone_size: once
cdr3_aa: CATSEGLALHLYNEQFF
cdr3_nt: TGTGCCACCAGTGAGGGACTAGCTCTCCATCTCTACAATGAGCAGTTCTTC

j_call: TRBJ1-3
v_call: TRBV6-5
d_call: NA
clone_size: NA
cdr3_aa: CASSYSAGSGNTIYF
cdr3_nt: TGTGCCAGCAGTTACTCAGCCGGGTCTGGAAACACCATATATTTT

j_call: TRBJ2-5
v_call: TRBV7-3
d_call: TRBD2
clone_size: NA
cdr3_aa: CASSPLPRTSGREETQYF
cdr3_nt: TGTGCCAGCAGCCCTCTCCCCCGGACTAGCGGGAGGGAAGAGACCCAGTACTTC

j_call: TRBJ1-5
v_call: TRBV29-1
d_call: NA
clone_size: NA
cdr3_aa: CSVETGFGQPQHF
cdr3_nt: TGCAGCGTTGAAACGGGGTTCGGTCAGCCCCAGCATTTT

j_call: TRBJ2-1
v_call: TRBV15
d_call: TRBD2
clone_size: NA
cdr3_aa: CATSRAQGAGTGEQFF
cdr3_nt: TGTGCCACCAGCAGGGCTCAGGGAGCGGGAACAGGTGAGCAGTTCTTC

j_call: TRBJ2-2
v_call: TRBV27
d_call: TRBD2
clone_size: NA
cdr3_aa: CASSLLAQREGGELFF
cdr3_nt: TGTGCCAGCAGTTTATTGGCACAGCGGGAAGGGGGGGAGCTGTTTTTT

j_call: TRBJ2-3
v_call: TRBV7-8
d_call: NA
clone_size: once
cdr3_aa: CASSFDSTSTDTQYF
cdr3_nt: TGTGCCAGCAGCTTCGACAGTACTAGCACAGATACGCAGTATTTT

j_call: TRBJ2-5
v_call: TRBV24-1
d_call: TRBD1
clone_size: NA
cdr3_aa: CATSDPQGYQETQYF
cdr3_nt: TGTGCCACCAGTGATCCACAGGGGTACCAAGAGACCCAGTACTTC

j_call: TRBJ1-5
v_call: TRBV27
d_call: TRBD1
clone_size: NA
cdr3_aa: CASSLGTGGGQPQHF
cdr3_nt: TGTGCCAGCAGTTTAGGGACAGGGGGCGGACAGCCCCAGCATTTT

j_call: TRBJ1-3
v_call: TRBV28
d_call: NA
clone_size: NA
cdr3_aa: CASNQANSGNTIYF
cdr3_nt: TGTGCCAGCAATCAGGCAAACTCTGGAAACACCATATATTTT

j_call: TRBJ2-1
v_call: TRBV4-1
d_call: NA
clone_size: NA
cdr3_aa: CASSQFNREVDEQFF
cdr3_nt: TGCGCCAGCAGTCAGTTTAACAGGGAAGTGGATGAGCAGTTCTTC

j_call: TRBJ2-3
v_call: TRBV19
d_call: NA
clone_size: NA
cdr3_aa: CASSIVGATDTQYF
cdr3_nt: TGTGCCAGTAGTATAGTAGGAGCTACAGATACGCAGTATTTT

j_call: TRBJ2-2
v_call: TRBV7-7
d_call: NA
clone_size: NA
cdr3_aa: CASSLGQNTGELFF
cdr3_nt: TGTGCTAGCAGCTTAGGTCAGAACACCGGGGAGCTGTTTTTT

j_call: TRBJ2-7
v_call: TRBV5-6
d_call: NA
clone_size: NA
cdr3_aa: CASRSTYSSYEQYF
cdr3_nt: TGTGCCAGCAGATCTACCTATAGCTCCTACGAGCAGTACTTC

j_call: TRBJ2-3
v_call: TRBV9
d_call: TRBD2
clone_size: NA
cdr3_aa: CASSVVAGATDTQYF
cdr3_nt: TGTGCCAGCAGCGTAGTAGCGGGAGCCACAGATACGCAGTATTTT

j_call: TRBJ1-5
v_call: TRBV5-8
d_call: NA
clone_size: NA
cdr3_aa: CASSLSAGPYSNQPQHF
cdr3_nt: TGTGCCAGCAGCTTGTCCGCAGGGCCTTATAGCAATCAGCCCCAGCATTTT

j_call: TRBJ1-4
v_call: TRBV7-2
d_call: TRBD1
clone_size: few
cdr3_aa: CASSLDAGGVNEKLFF
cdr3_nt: TGTGCCAGCAGCTTAGATGCAGGGGGCGTTAATGAAAAACTGTTTTTT

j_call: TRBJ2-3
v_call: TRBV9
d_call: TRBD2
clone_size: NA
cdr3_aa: CASSVGTSGTDTQYF
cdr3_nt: TGTGCCAGCAGCGTAGGGACTAGCGGGACAGATACGCAGTATTTT

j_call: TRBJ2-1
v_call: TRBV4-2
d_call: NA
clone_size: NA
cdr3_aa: CASSQTGNEQFF
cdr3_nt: TGTGCCAGCAGCCAGACTGGCAATGAGCAGTTCTTC

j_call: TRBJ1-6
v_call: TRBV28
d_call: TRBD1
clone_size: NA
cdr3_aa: CASSSGTGGYNSPLHF
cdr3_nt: TGTGCCAGCAGTTCGGGAACAGGGGGCTATAATTCACCCCTCCACTTT

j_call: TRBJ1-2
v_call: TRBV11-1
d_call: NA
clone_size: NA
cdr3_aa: CASSPTRDYGYTF
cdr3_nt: TGTGCCAGCAGCCCTACCCGGGACTATGGCTACACCTTC